A selection of T cell receptor beta chains follows, all from one sample in a study of Ad26.COV2.S vaccination and SARS-CoV-2 variants. Assay used: immunoSEQ multiplex PCR; TCRdb lists only in-frame clones, some missing. The profile shows roughly 300,000 clones, about nine tenths of them singletons. Material: peripheral blood, obtained in a trial of Ad26.COV2.S vaccine versus placebo. These receptors were taken from a person between 18 and 60 years old who received the Ad26.COV2.S COVID-19 vaccine or a placebo. The conserved cysteine and the conserved F or W are not part of the CDR3 here. Clone size, where shown, is once, few, many, or a class for clones that have expanded.

>TRBJ2-4|NA|TRBV13
ASSLRSSREMVAKNIQY
>TRBJ1-6|few|TRBV7-9
ASSRGTDNSPLH
>TRBJ2-1|once|TRBV29-1
SSGWKLAGGSTEQF
>TRBJ2-7|NA|TRBV18
ASLMAASYEQY
>TRBJ1-4|NA|TRBV4-1
ASSQVGQTLEKLF
>TRBJ2-2|NA|TRBV25-1
ASSESDRFTGELF
>TRBJ2-7|NA|TRBV18
ASSSIRPGTSGNYGQFEQY
>TRBJ2-7|NA|TRBV15
ATRVDRASSYEQY
>TRBJ1-5|NA|TRBV27
ASSEGAHSNQPQH
>TRBJ1-1|NA|TRBV9
ASSVGLDTEAF
>TRBJ1-1|NA|TRBV5-1
ASSLVGRGNTEAF
>TRBJ2-3|once|TRBV21-1
ASSIPTDSPRTDTQY
>TRBJ1-2|NA|TRBV6-6
ANLAGQGGGYT
>TRBJ1-5|NA|TRBV28
ASSAGRGDQPQH